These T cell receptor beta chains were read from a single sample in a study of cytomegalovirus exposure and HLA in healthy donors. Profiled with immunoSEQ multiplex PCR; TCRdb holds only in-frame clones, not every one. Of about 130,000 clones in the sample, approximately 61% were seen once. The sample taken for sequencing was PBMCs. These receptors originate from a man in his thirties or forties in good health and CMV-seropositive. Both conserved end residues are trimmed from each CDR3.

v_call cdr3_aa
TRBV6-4 ASSDGQGPYNEQF
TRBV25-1 ASSERVDRAFDTEAF
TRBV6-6 ASGEVQDTQY
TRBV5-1 ASSLAGGHSYEQY
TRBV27 ASRRDFTYNEQF
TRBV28 ASTDRNRGNQPQH
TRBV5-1 ASSLLLVVAGETQY
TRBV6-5 ASSSPGLSYEQY
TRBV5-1 ASSFITADEKLF
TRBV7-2 ASSPRTSGRNEQF
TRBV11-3 ASSLGVGAGNTGELF
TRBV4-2 ASSHNGAGRGAKSPDTQY
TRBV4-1 ASSHSYLAATDTQY
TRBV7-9 ASSLGAWGGTKETQY
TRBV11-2 ASRPGQGWGTGELF
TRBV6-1 ASRGGLSYEQY
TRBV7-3 ASSLSRTSGYEQY
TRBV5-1 ASSRPHSLLVDNEQF
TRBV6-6 ASGEVRDTQY
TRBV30 AYTLMDQVTFNYEQY
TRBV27 ASSLLGGTGANVLT
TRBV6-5 ASSYLRDSPLH
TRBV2 ASKAVSANYGYT
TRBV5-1 ASSLDTNSGNTIY
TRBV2 ASSEEGYSNQPQH
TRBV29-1 SAEEQNGNTIY
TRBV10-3 AIRDIVGYT
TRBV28 ASSLLGAGANVLT
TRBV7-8 ASSYTSGRADTQY
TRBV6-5 ASSYSLRSTTDTQY
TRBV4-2 ASSQESGLAGSYEQY
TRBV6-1 ASSEPAPGWSLSSYEQY
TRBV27 ASRTLAGMLTGELF
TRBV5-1 ASSLGTVAASYEQY
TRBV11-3 ASSLGAGLAGTDTQY
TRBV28 ASSAGTGVYEQY
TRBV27 ASSQTGLNTEAF
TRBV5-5 ASSPIWDTLYEQY
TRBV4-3 ASSQGPGLGWDTEAF
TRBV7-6 ASSLGPGGGQPQH
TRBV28 ASSLRRGPFTNYGYT
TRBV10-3 AISGTGGGNTIY
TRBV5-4 AFQRLAGVNEQF
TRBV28 ASKDHRDSPETQY
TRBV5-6 ASSTGTSDEQF
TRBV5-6 ASSWATGGITYEQY
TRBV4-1 ASSQGPGTGRYNEQF
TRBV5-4 ASSLKQGALGYT
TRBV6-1 ASEGQMNTEAF
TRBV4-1 ASSHRNDRGRHEQY
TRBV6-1 ASSAPDTRSYNEQF